The clone carrying this T cell receptor (beta chain) turned up a few times. The sample originates from a study of identical twins. V lost 3 bases and J lost 7, with 29 bases in between. The V gene's germline CDR1 is SGHRS and CDR2 YFSETQ. This CDR3 has 20 residues. TCRdb re-called the 5' RACE reads with MiXCR, one entry per CDR3 protein. The table lists approximately 470,000 distinct CDR3 sequences, more than 13% of them singletons. These data were also reused for a study on yellow fever vaccine responses in identical twins.

The receptor was derived from a woman younger than 30 in good health. This chain links TRBV5-1 with TRBJ1-6; TRBD1 is a possible D gene (6 bases). Sequencing input: CD4+ T cells sorted from blood. The CDR3 here is CASSSKTGSGGSIGNSPLHF. CDR3 DNA sequence: TGCGCCAGCAGCTCGAAAACAGGGAGTGGGGGTAGCATCGGCAATTCACCCCTCCACTTT.